Below are 8 T cell receptor beta chains sequenced from a single sample in a study of blood T cell repertoires in COVID-19. The method was immunoSEQ multiplex PCR; TCRdb's version includes in-frame clones alone and lacks a portion of them. The data hold 130,000 or so clones, with roughly 84% observed a single time. The sample comprised peripheral blood. These receptors all stem from a man in his fifties or sixties with acute or convalescent COVID-19.

The chain recombines TRBV7-3 with TRBJ1-1; D is unclear. V shed 5 bases and J shed 1 base, with 8 bases lying between them. This CDR3 contains 13 residues. Germline V gene data show CDR1 as SGHTA and CDR2 as FQGTGA. CDR3 in DNA: TGTGCCAGCAGCGAGTACCCGAACACTGAAGCTTTCTTT. It yields the protein CASSEYPNTEAFF.

The chain recombines TRBV6-5 with TRBJ1-4, with D perhaps matching TRBD1 (5 bases). With 0 bases removed from V and 8 bases from J, the gap between germline ends came to 13 bases. Germline assignment: CDR1 MNHEY and CDR2 SVGAGI. This CDR3 is 15 amino acids long. CDR3 nucleotides: TGTGCCAGCAGTTACTCTGCCAGGGTATCAGAAAAACTGTTTTTT. Amino acids: CASSYSARVSEKLFF.

V usage is TRBV19 and J usage is TRBJ1-2, with D maybe TRBD1 (6 bases). Trimming removed 0 bases from V and 3 bases from J, with 14 bases in between. Looked up from germline, CDR1 is LNHDA and CDR2 is SQIVND (reference sequence). The CDR3 is 16 amino acids. The CDR3: CASSIDLRGRDYGYTF. The DNA for the CDR3 is TGTGCCAGTAGTATAGATTTGCGGGGGCGCGACTATGGCTACACCTTC.

This clone was observed a single time. Written as DNA, the CDR3 is TGCGCCAGCAGCCCGGGAGGTCTCCTTGCAACTAATGAAAAACTGTTTTTT. Translated, it gives CASSPGGLLATNEKLFF. The rearrangement uses TRBV5-1 and TRBJ1-4; D is ambiguous. The CDR3 spans 17 residues. From germline, CDR1 is SGHRS and CDR2 YFSETQ. V lost 4 bases to trimming and J lost 0 bases, with 16 bases between them.

The gene calls are TRBV5-1 and TRBJ2-1; 16 nucleotides match TRBD2. CDR3 size: 16 residues. Per the germline V gene, CDR1 is SGHRS and CDR2 is YFSETQ. Trimming removed 4 bases from V and 9 bases from J; junction bases left unmatched: 7. The CDR3 reads CASSGGLAGGPGEQFF. The CDR3 bases are TGCGCCAGCAGCGGGGGACTAGCGGGAGGGCCAGGTGAGCAGTTCTTC.

The chain recombines TRBV5-4 with TRBJ1-1, with 7 bases fitting TRBD1. V dropped 4 bases and J dropped 1; count of bases not matched to a gene: 7. The CDR3 totals 15 residues. Germline V gives CDR1 SGHNT, CDR2 YYREEE (reference sequence). CDR3 region: CASSLRQGANTEAFF. As DNA, the CDR3 is TGTGCCAGCAGCCTAAGACAGGGTGCGAACACTGAAGCTTTCTTT.

The chain links TRBV23-1 to TRBJ1-1; no firm D call. TRBV23-1 is identified as an open reading frame with a role that is uncertain. There are 16 residues in the CDR3. With 3 bases removed from V and 1 base from J, the gap between germline ends came to 15 bases. CDR3 sequence reads: CASSHRSSNGNTEAFF. Here the CDR3 DNA reads TGCGCCAGCAGTCATCGGAGCTCGAACGGGAACACTGAAGCTTTCTTT.

The chain employs TRBV18 and TRBJ2-3; 8 bases align to TRBD2. The trim removed 4 bases at V and 2 bases at J, leaving 8 bases unmatched. Germline CDR1 is KGHSH and CDR2 is LQKENI. This CDR3 contains 16 residues. The DNA of the CDR3 is TGTGCCAGCTCACGGATGGATAGCGGGGCCACAGATACGCAGTATTTT. Protein product: CASSRMDSGATDTQYF.